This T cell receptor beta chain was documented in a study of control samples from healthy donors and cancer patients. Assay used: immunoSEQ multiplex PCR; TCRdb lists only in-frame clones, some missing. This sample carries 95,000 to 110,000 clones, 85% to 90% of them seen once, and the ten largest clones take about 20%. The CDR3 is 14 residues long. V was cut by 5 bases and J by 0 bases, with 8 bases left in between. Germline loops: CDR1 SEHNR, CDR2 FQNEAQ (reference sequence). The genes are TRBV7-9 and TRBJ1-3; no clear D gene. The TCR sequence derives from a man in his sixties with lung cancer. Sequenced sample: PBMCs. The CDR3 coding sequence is TGTGCCAGCAGCCAGTTTATCTCTGGAAACACCATATATTTT. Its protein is CASSQFISGNTIYF.